The rows below give T cell receptor beta chains drawn from one sample of a study of cytomegalovirus exposure and HLA in healthy donors. TCRdb's copy holds only in-frame clones and misses some; the assay was immunoSEQ multiplex PCR. This table has 49,000 or so clones, around 81% appearing once. Sequenced input: PBMCs. The origin of the receptors is a boy younger than 18 in good health and CMV-seropositive. The CDR3 runs from the conserved cysteine through the conserved F or W. The D gene is left open where the match is weak. The listing skips clone size in some rows; elsewhere it reads once, few, many or a size class.

>TRBJ1-5|TRBV6-5|.|.
TGTGCCAGCAGACGTCGGGGGTTGGGTCAGCCCCAGCATTTT
CASRRRGLGQPQHF
>TRBJ1-5|TRBV5-1|TRBD1|.
TGCGCCAGCAGCTTGGGCACGAGCGCAGGGGGTTATCAGCCCCAGCATTTT
CASSLGTSAGGYQPQHF
>TRBJ2-3|TRBV11-2|.|.
TGTGCCAGCAGCTTAGTTACTAGACTAGATACGCAGTATTTT
CASSLVTRLDTQYF
>TRBJ2-6|TRBV5-6|.|.
TGTGCCAGCAGCCAGTACTCTGGGGCCAACGTCCTGACTTTC
CASSQYSGANVLTF
>TRBJ1-2|TRBV7-2|.|.
TGTGCCAGCAGCCCTCCGGGGTTTTGGTACACCTTC
CASSPPGFWYTF
>TRBJ2-3|TRBV7-6|.|.
TGTGCCAGCAGCTTATCTAACAGTTACACAGATACGCAGTATTTT
CASSLSNSYTDTQYF
>TRBJ2-5|TRBV9|TRBD2|once
TGTGCCAGCAGCGTAGAAGGGACTAGAGGAGAGACCCAGTACTTC
CASSVEGTRGETQYF
>TRBJ2-3|TRBV6-1|TRBD2|few
TGTGCCAGCAGTGTGGGGGGGAGTACAGATACGCAGTATTTT
CASSVGGSTDTQYF
>TRBJ2-7|TRBV2|.|.
TGTGCCATCAAGGCAGAGCGGAATGAGCAGTACTTC
CAIKAERNEQYF
>TRBJ1-5|TRBV19|TRBD1|few
TGTGCCAGTAGTAAAGTGGGACAGGGAAATCAGCCCCAGCATTTT
CASSKVGQGNQPQHF
>TRBJ1-2|TRBV28|.|.
TGTGCCAGCAGCCAGGTTAAGGGCTACACCTTC
CASSQVKGYTF
>TRBJ2-7|TRBV4-2|.|once
TGTGCCAGCAGCCCTGGGGCAGGAGATTCCTACGAGCAGTACTTC
CASSPGAGDSYEQYF
>TRBJ1-5|TRBV6-6|TRBD1|.
TGTGCCAGCAGTTCCGACAGGGACAATCAGCCCCAGCATTTT
CASSSDRDNQPQHF
>TRBJ1-1|TRBV7-3|.|.
TGTGCCAGCAGATTCCGCGGGAACACTGAAGCTTTCTTT
CASRFRGNTEAFF
>TRBJ2-2|TRBV7-3|.|.
TGTGCCAGCAGCTTATCAAGCGGTTTCACCCGGGAGCTGTTTTTT
CASSLSSGFTRELFF
>TRBJ2-3|TRBV7-3|.|few
TGTGCCAGCAGCTTAACGGCCGACAACACAGATACGCAGTATTTT
CASSLTADNTDTQYF
>TRBJ1-1|TRBV19|TRBD1|.
TGTGCCAGTAGTCGATGGGGGACAGGGCTGGCTTTCTTT
CASSRWGTGLAFF
>TRBJ2-5|TRBV2|.|.
TGTGCCAGCAGTGAAGCGGGAGGTAGGAGGGATTTGGAAGAGACCCAGTACTTC
CASSEAGGRRDLEETQYF
>TRBJ2-4|TRBV5-5|TRBD1|.
TGTGCCAGCAGCGGGACAGGGCAAGGTGTTAACATTCAGTACTTC
CASSGTGQGVNIQYF
>TRBJ1-6|TRBV7-2|.|.
TGTGCCAGCAGCTTAGCAGCTTATTCACCCCTCCACTTT
CASSLAAYSPLHF
>TRBJ1-6|TRBV2|.|.
TGTGCCAGCAGTGATTTGGGACACCAAAACAGTTCACCCCTCCACTTT
CASSDLGHQNSSPLHF
>TRBJ2-2|TRBV10-3|TRBD2|.
TGTGCCATCAGTACTAGCGAACCGTCGGTCGGGGAGCTGTTTTTT
CAISTSEPSVGELFF
>TRBJ1-1|TRBV19|.|.
TGTGCCAGTGGGACACGGAACACTGAAGCTTTCTTT
CASGTRNTEAFF
>TRBJ2-3|TRBV19|.|few
TGTGCCAGTAGGAGGGGGATTTTAGGTGGCAACAGCACAGATACGCAGTATTTT
CASRRGILGGNSTDTQYF
>TRBJ1-5|TRBV25-1|TRBD1|.
TGTGCCAGCGGACAGGGGGCGTTTAAGGGTAATCAGCCCCAGCATTTT
CASGQGAFKGNQPQHF
>TRBJ2-5|TRBV11-3|TRBD2|.
TGTGCCAGCAGCTTAGAGCGGGGGGGGTATTGGGAGACCCAGTACTTC
CASSLERGGYWETQYF
>TRBJ2-3|TRBV6-4|.|.
TGTGCCAGCAGTGACGGACTAACTAGCACAGATACGCAGTATTTT
CASSDGLTSTDTQYF
>TRBJ2-1|TRBV7-8|.|.
TGTGCCAGCAGCCTTCAGGTATCCGAGCAGTTCTTC
CASSLQVSEQFF
>TRBJ2-5|TRBV11-2|.|.
TGTGCCAGCAGCTTCCCGGGAATAGCTGGGGAGACCCAGTACTTC
CASSFPGIAGETQYF
>TRBJ2-3|TRBV6-6|TRBD1|.
TGTGCCAGCAGTACCTACAGGGGAACGGCAGATACGCAGTATTTT
CASSTYRGTADTQYF
>TRBJ2-3|TRBV7-8|TRBD1|.
TGTGCCAGCAGCTCCACCTACTCAGGGGGAACAGATACGCAGTATTTT
CASSSTYSGGTDTQYF
>TRBJ1-3|TRBV2|.|few
TGTGCCAGTCGCCGTGCGGGGGACACCATATATTTT
CASRRAGDTIYF
>TRBJ2-3|TRBV5-6|.|.
TGTGCCAGCACTCCCAGGGGAGGGGCAGATACGCAGTATTTT
CASTPRGGADTQYF
>TRBJ1-1|TRBV5-1|.|.
TGCGCCAGCAGCCACCCGCCGGGCAGGGACACTGAAGCTTTCTTT
CASSHPPGRDTEAFF
>TRBJ2-7|TRBV9|.|.
TGTGCCAGCAGCGTAGCGTCGAGTCTGATCTACGAGCAGTACTTC
CASSVASSLIYEQYF
>TRBJ1-4|TRBV4-1|.|.
TGCGCCAGCAGCCAAGGCTTTCGATTCGCGACTAATGAAAAACTGTTTTTT
CASSQGFRFATNEKLFF
>TRBJ1-2|TRBV7-2|.|.
TGTGCCAGCAGCTTAGGTCTTCTTGGGGGGAGATACTTC
CASSLGLLGGRYF
>TRBJ2-5|TRBV6-5|TRBD1|.
TGTGCCAGCAGTGGGGCACAGGGGCAGACCCAGTACTTC
CASSGAQGQTQYF
>TRBJ2-2|TRBV7-9|.|.
TGTTCCAGCAGCTTAGTTTTCGTGGCAGGCGCATGGGAGCTGTTTTTT
CSSSLVFVAGAWELFF
>TRBJ1-2|TRBV9|TRBD1|.
TGTGCCAGCGGGCAACTCGGACAGGGGGAGACATATGGCTACACCTTC
CASGQLGQGETYGYTF
>TRBJ1-1|TRBV13|.|.
TGTGCCAGCAGCCTGATTTACGGGGGCACTGAAGCTTTCTTT
CASSLIYGGTEAFF
>TRBJ2-7|TRBV4-1|TRBD1|.
TGCGCCAGCAGCCAAGACGGGACAGGTCTTCTCTCCTACGAGCAGTACTTC
CASSQDGTGLLSYEQYF
>TRBJ1-2|TRBV29-1|.|.
TGCAGCGTTTTCAGGGAGGGTGGCTACACCTTC
CSVFREGGYTF
>TRBJ1-1|TRBV5-1|.|.
TGCGCCAGCAGCTTGACTACCGGGAGACCGAACACTGAAGCTTTCTTT
CASSLTTGRPNTEAFF
>TRBJ1-2|TRBV4-1|.|.
TGCGCCAGCAGCCAACCCCGGCTGGGGCAGGGTGTTAGGGTCTACACCTTC
CASSQPRLGQGVRVYTF
>TRBJ1-1|TRBV6-1|.|.
TGTGCCAGGCCCGACAGGCCCCTTATGAACACTGAAGCTTTCTTT
CARPDRPLMNTEAFF
>TRBJ2-7|TRBV9|.|.
TGTGCCAGCAGCCCCTCACAACAAGCCTACGAGCAGTACTTC
CASSPSQQAYEQYF